These 29 T cell receptor beta chains were sequenced from one sample in a study of blood T cell repertoires in COVID-19. Generated by immunoSEQ multiplex PCR, the TCRdb table keeps only in-frame clones and is missing some. This sample has over 75,000 clones, with roughly three quarters found just once. Sequencing was performed on peripheral blood. The source of these receptors is a man in his 70s with acute or convalescent COVID-19.

This clone came up once. The J gene is TRBJ2-3, the V gene TRBV10-3, with 9 nucleotides matching TRBD2. V dropped 0 bases and J dropped 1; count of bases not matched to a gene: 2. The CDR3 is made up of 16 amino acids. Germline lookup yields CDR1 ENHRY and CDR2 SYGVKD. CDR3 bases: TGTGCCATCAGTGAGTCCGCTAGCGGGGGCACAGATACGCAGTATTTT. Translation gives CAISESASGGTDTQYF.

This chain joins TRBV7-9 and TRBJ1-2; 11 nucleotides agree with TRBD1. V lost 4 bases and J lost 7; bases outside the gene matches: 2. Per the germline V gene, CDR1 is SEHNR and CDR2 is FQNEAQ (reference sequence). The CDR3 covers 13 residues. CDR3 amino acids: CASSWTGGFGYTF. The CDR3 coding sequence is TGTGCCAGCAGCTGGACAGGGGGCTTTGGCTACACCTTC.

The rearrangement links TRBV2 to TRBJ2-3, with TRBD1 as a possible D gene (6 bases). Germline V gene data show CDR1 as SNHLY and CDR2 as FYNNEI. V lost 7 bases and J lost 1, with 9 bases in between. The CDR3 consists of 13 residues. The CDR3 DNA is TGTGCCAGCACTTCAGGGGGCACAGATACGCAGTATTTT. Translated: CASTSGGTDTQYF.

This rearrangement joins TRBV6-6 to TRBJ1-5; 8 positions agree with TRBD1. The CDR3 loop spans 15 amino acids. With V trimmed by 6 bases and J by 1 base, 5 bases remained unmatched. Germline V lookup: CDR1 MNHNY, CDR2 SVGAGI (reference sequence). The CDR3 is CASRYTGGSNQPQHF. CDR3 DNA sequence: TGTGCCAGCAGATATACAGGGGGGAGCAATCAGCCCCAGCATTTT.

The V and J genes are TRBV18 and TRBJ2-3; 12 bases are shared with TRBD2. CDR3 length equals 18 residues. With 1 base clipped from V and 3 bases from J, the junction kept 8 bases outside the gene matches. From germline, CDR1 is KGHSH and CDR2 LQKENI. CDR3 in DNA: TGTGCCAGCTCACCACGGGCTAGCGGGGGGGCCCGTACAGATACGCAGTATTTT. This translates into CASSPRASGGARTDTQYF.

The rearrangement links TRBV5-4 to TRBJ1-4; TRBD1 matches at 10 bases. From germline, CDR1 is SGHNT and CDR2 YYREEE (reference sequence). The CDR3 is made up of 15 amino acids. Losses at the gene ends were 3 bases for V and 8 bases for J; bases not matched to a gene: 7. The CDR3 DNA is TGTGCCAGCAGCTCCCCCGGGACAGGGGTCGAAAAACTGTTTTTT. It is translated as CASSSPGTGVEKLFF.

The rearrangement links TRBV18 to TRBJ1-3; TRBD1 matches 7 bases. V lost 4 bases and J lost 7; bases outside the gene matches: 4. Germline CDR1 is KGHSH and CDR2 is LQKENI. This CDR3 comprises 13 residues. The CDR3 DNA sequence: TGTGCCAGCTCACAGGGGGCCAGGAACACCATATATTTT. This codes for CASSQGARNTIYF. Using reference TRBV18 and TRBJ1-3 for the parts outside the CDR3, the full variable domain is NAGVMQNPRHLVRRRGQEARLRCSPMKGHSHVYWYRQLPEEGLKFMVYLQKENIIDESGMPKERFSAEFPKEGPSILRIQQVVRGDSAAYFCASSQGARNTIYFGEGSWLTVV.

The chain is built from TRBV7-9 and TRBJ1-3; D ambiguous. There are 12 residues in the CDR3. Germline V gene sequence: CDR1 SEHNR, CDR2 FQNEAQ (reference sequence). V was shortened by 5 bases and J by 0 bases, with 2 bases between the two germline ends. The CDR3 here is CASSRSGNTIYF. The CDR3 DNA reads TGTGCCAGCAGCCGCTCTGGAAACACCATATATTTT. Combining the CDR3 with reference TRBV7-9 and TRBJ1-3 gives the whole variable domain DTGVSQNPRHKITKRGQNVTFRCDPISEHNRLYWYRQTLGQGPEFLTYFQNEAQLEKSRLLSDRFSAERPKGSFSTLEIQRTEQGDSAMYLCASSRSGNTIYFGEGSWLTVV.

This chain joins TRBV28 and TRBJ1-4; 8 bases line up with TRBD1. The germline V gene encodes CDR1 MDHEN and CDR2 SYDVKM. V lost 9 bases, J lost 8 bases, and 8 bases stayed unmatched. The CDR3 runs 13 residues. The CDR3 spells CASFQGAGEKLFF. CDR3 coding DNA: TGTGCCAGTTTTCAGGGGGCAGGAGAAAAACTGTTTTTT. Based on the CDR3 plus reference TRBV28 and TRBJ1-4, the full variable domain is DVKVTQSSRYLVKRTGEKVFLECVQDMDHENMFWYRQDPGLGLRLIYFSYDVKMKEKGDIPEGYSVSREKKERFSLILESASTNQTSMYLCASFQGAGEKLFFGSGTQLSVL.

This clone was detected only a few times. The chain links TRBV27 to TRBJ1-2; 7 bases align to TRBD1. V shed 6 bases, J shed 8 bases, and the junction held 6 bases outside the gene matches. The germline V gene has CDR1 MNHEY and CDR2 SMNVEV (reference sequence). CDR3 length: 12 amino acids. The CDR3 coding sequence is TGTGCCAGCAGAAGGGGGCAGGGCGGCTACACCTTC. Its protein is CASRRGQGGYTF.

For the CDR3, the DNA is TGTGCCAGCAGCAGACTACAGGGGGCTGGCTACGAGCAGTACTTC. It translates to CASSRLQGAGYEQYF. V is TRBV2 and J is TRBJ2-7; 9 bases align to TRBD1. With 6 bases clipped from V and 3 bases from J, the junction kept 9 bases outside the gene matches. CDR1 SNHLY and CDR2 FYNNEI come from the germline V gene. The CDR3 has 15 residues.

The CDR3 region is CASSVTGATNEKLFF. DNA for the CDR3: TGCGCCAGCAGCGTGACAGGGGCAACTAATGAAAAACTGTTTTTT. This chain joins TRBV5-1 and TRBJ1-4; 8 nucleotides align to TRBD1. The CDR3 length is 15 residues. Germline V gene data show CDR1 as SGHRS and CDR2 as YFSETQ. Trimming at V came to 4 bases and at J to 0 bases, leaving 2 bases not matched to a gene.

The chain has TRBV4-1 and TRBJ2-1; a possible D gene is TRBD2 (6 bases). V was trimmed by 3 bases and J by 10 bases, leaving 16 bases between them. The CDR3 totals 14 residues. Germline lookup yields CDR1 MGHRA and CDR2 YSYEKL. CDR3 coding DNA: TGCGCCAGCAGCCATAGGGACTGGCCGCGCGAGCAGTTCTTC. As protein: CASSHRDWPREQFF.

The rearrangement links TRBV4-1 to TRBJ2-1, with TRBD2 identical over 7 bases. CDR1 and CDR2 from the germline V gene are MGHRA and YSYEKL. This CDR3 spans 15 amino acids. The ends lost 0 bases at V and 9 bases at J; junction bases unmatched: 8. In nucleotides, the CDR3 is TGCGCCAGCAGCCAAGACACGGGGGGAGCGAGTGAGCAGTTCTTC. Protein sequence: CASSQDTGGASEQFF.

The V gene is TRBV6-6, the J gene TRBJ2-4, with TRBD1 as a possible D gene (6 bases). Per the germline V gene, CDR1 is MNHNY and CDR2 is SVGAGI (reference sequence). Trimming shortened V by 6 bases and J by 11 bases, and 17 bases separated the two germline ends. The CDR3 has 13 amino acids. CDR3 sequence: CASSSRVEGVQYF. The DNA for the CDR3 is TGTGCCAGCAGCTCCAGGGTAGAGGGGGTTCAGTACTTC.

This sequence joins TRBV6-1 and TRBJ2-2; D unclear. CDR1 MNHNS and CDR2 SASEGT come from the germline V gene. This CDR3 spans 14 amino acids. The ends were cut back, 4 bases at V and 0 bases at J, with 6 bases in the middle. In DNA, the CDR3 is TGTGCCAGCAGTGGCGAAACGAACACCGGGGAGCTGTTTTTT. As protein: CASSGETNTGELFF.

This chain uses TRBV7-2 with TRBJ2-2, with D possibly matching TRBD1 (6 bases). V was cut by 0 bases and J by 6 bases, with 11 bases left in between. The CDR3 sequence is 15 residues long. Germline CDR1 reads SGHTA; CDR2 reads FQGNSA. The CDR3: CASSLATNRAGELFF. CDR3 nucleotides: TGTGCCAGCAGCTTAGCGACAAACAGGGCCGGGGAGCTGTTTTTT.

The CDR3 protein is CASSFISGEGETQYF. The CDR3 DNA reads as TGTGCCAGCAGTTTTATTAGCGGGGAAGGAGAGACCCAGTACTTC. The chain is built from TRBV28 and TRBJ2-5; 8 nucleotides match TRBD2. Per the germline V gene, CDR1 is MDHEN and CDR2 is SYDVKM. This CDR3 has 15 residues. Trimming cost V 3 bases and J 4 bases; bases outside gene matches: 7.

The J gene is TRBJ1-5, the V gene TRBV28; weak D call: TRBD1 (6 bases). Trimming removed 4 bases at V and 4 bases at J, with 8 bases between. This CDR3 spans 13 amino acids. The germline gives CDR1 MDHEN, CDR2 SYDVKM. In nucleotides, the CDR3 is TGTGCCAGCAGTTCTACAGGGAATCAGCCCCAGCATTTT. This translates into CASSSTGNQPQHF.

V gene TRBV27 combines with J gene TRBJ2-5, with 9 bases matching TRBD2. The CDR3 totals 14 residues. V lost 3 bases and J lost 5; bases outside the gene matches: 4. Looked up from germline, CDR1 is MNHEY and CDR2 is SMNVEV (reference sequence). DNA for the CDR3: TGTGCCAGCAGTTTGGGGACTAGCATGGAGACCCAGTACTTC. This gives the protein CASSLGTSMETQYF.

The rearrangement uses TRBV6-4 and TRBJ2-3, with TRBD2 matching 7 bases. The CDR3 sequence is 18 residues long. The J segment lost 0 bases and the V segment lost 0 bases, leaving 9 bases of the junction unmatched. Germline V gene lookup returns CDR1 MRHNA and CDR2 SNTAGT. CDR3 DNA: TGTGCCAGCAGTGACTCCGCGGCTAGCGGAACTAGCACAGATACGCAGTATTTT. Its protein is CASSDSAASGTSTDTQYF.

Comments on this clone: At one end, the junction sequence differs from germline, possibly due to a read error. The chain has TRBV2 and TRBJ1-1; D is uncertain. Per germline, CDR1 SNHLY and CDR2 FYNNEI. The CDR3 sequence is 11 residues long. The DNA for the CDR3 is TGTGCCGGCAGCAAGAACACTGAAGCTTTCTTT. Translation gives CAGSKNTEAFF.

This chain uses TRBV6-1 with TRBJ2-7; 9 nucleotides match TRBD1. In germline, CDR1 is MNHNS, CDR2 SASEGT. CDR3 length equals 15 residues. Trimming took 2 bases from V and 7 from J; bases not matched to a gene: 9. The CDR3 here is CASSEWGDRGGEQYV. As DNA, the CDR3 is TGTGCCAGCAGTGAATGGGGTGACAGGGGGGGGGAGCAGTACGTC.

The chain recombines TRBV7-8 with TRBJ1-1; 8 nucleotides agree with TRBD1. Unmatched junction bases numbered 5, after V lost 6 bases and J lost 5 bases. The CDR3 has 13 amino acids. CDR1 and CDR2 from the germline V gene are SGHVS and FQNEAQ. CDR3 nucleotide sequence: TGTGCCAGCAGAGGACAGGGATGGACTGAAGCTTTCTTT. Encoded protein: CASRGQGWTEAFF. The whole variable domain, filled in from reference TRBV7-8 and TRBJ1-1, reads GAGVSQSPRYKVAKRGQDVALRCDPISGHVSLFWYQQALGQGPEFLTYFQNEAQLDKSGLPSDRFFAERPEGSVSTLKIQRTQQEDSAVYLCASRGQGWTEAFFGQGTRLTVV.

The rearrangement joins TRBV19 to TRBJ2-1; 9 bases match TRBD1. Germline trimming cut 6 bases from V and 3 bases from J; bases unmatched to any gene: 15. This CDR3 is 18 amino acids long. The germline V gene has CDR1 LNHDA and CDR2 SQIVND (reference sequence). CDR3 in amino acids: CASRPTGGPTLIYNEQFF. CDR3 DNA: TGTGCCAGTAGACCTACAGGGGGCCCAACTCTTATCTACAATGAGCAGTTCTTC.

The genes are TRBV11-2 and TRBJ2-5, with 7 bases lining up with TRBD2. Germline V lookup: CDR1 SGHAT, CDR2 FQNNGV. The CDR3 runs 15 residues. Germline trimming cut 1 base from V and 3 bases from J; bases unmatched to any gene: 5. In DNA, the CDR3 is TGTGCCAGCAGCTTAGGGGGGGGATGGGAAGAGACCCAGTACTTC. This sequence encodes CASSLGGGWEETQYF. Full variable domain (missing parts from reference TRBV11-2 and TRBJ2-5): EAGVAQSPRYKIIEKRQSVAFWCNPISGHATLYWYQQILGQGPKLLIQFQNNGVVDDSQLPKDRFSAERLKGVDSTLKIQPAKLEDSAVYLCASSLGGGWEETQYFGPGTRLLVL.

The rearrangement joins TRBV3-1 (or the pseudogene TRBV3-2) to TRBJ2-3; D is possibly TRBD2 (6 bases). The V end was cut by 4 bases, the J end by 5 bases, with 16 bases between. From germline, CDR1 is LGHDT and CDR2 YNNKEL (reference sequence). The CDR3 length is 15 residues. The CDR3 is CASSPIGGSGDTQYF. The CDR3 DNA reads TGTGCCAGCAGCCCCATAGGAGGGAGTGGAGATACGCAGTATTTT.

The chain couples TRBV19 to TRBJ2-1, with D tentatively TRBD2 (6 bases). The CDR3 contains 15 residues. Germline values: CDR1 LNHDA, CDR2 SQIVND (reference sequence). The V end lost 5 bases, the J end lost 3 bases, and 14 bases lay between the germline ends. CDR3 DNA: TGTGCCAGTAGTCTGGATAGCGGAGTCTACAATGAGCAGTTCTTC. As protein: CASSLDSGVYNEQFF.

The rearrangement joins TRBV7-8 to TRBJ1-6, with TRBD1 as a possible D gene (5 bases). The CDR3 runs to 13 residues. CDR1 is SGHVS, CDR2 FQNEAQ, per germline. V was clipped by 2 bases and J by 8 bases, with 7 bases between them. The CDR3 loop is CASSLIGDSPLHF. CDR3 DNA: TGTGCCAGCAGCTTAATAGGGGATTCACCCCTCCACTTT.